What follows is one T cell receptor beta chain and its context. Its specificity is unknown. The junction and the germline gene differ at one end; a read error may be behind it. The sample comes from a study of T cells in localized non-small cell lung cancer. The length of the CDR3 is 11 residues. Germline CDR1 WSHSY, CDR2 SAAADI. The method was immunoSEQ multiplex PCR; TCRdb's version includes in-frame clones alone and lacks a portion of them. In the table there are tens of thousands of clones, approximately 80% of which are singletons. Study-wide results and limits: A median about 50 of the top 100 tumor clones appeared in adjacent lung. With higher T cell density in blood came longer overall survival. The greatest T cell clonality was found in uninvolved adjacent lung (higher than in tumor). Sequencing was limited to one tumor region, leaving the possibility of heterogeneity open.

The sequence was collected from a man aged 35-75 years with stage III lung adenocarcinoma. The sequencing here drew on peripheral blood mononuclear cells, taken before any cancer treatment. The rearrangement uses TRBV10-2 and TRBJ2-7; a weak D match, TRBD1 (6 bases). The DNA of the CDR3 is TGCGCCAGCAGTGGAACGACAGGTAAACACTTC. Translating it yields CASSGTTGKHF.